Sequencing of this TCR beta chain was carried out in a study of blood T cells in healthy people across ages. A second PCR of about 6 to 12 cycles used a sample-barcoded 5' primer and a J-beta primer mix. TCRdb independently ran MiXCR on the 5' RACE reads; one entry per CDR3 protein. The repertoire holds about 690,000 distinct CDR3 sequences, with around 38% as singletons. Trimming took off 1 base at V and 5 bases at J, with 16 bases between the two ends. The CDR3 totals 16 residues. Germline V gene sequence: CDR1 LGHNA, CDR2 YSLEER. Material: blood. This chain links TRBV4-3 with TRBJ2-3; D is possibly TRBD1 (6 bases). The source of this sequence is a man older than 75 in good health. CDR3 nucleotides: TGCGCCAGCAGCCAAGCGAGGGGGAGTTGGGGAGATACGCAGTATTTT. The encoded protein is CASSQARGSWGDTQYF.